The TCR beta chain under discussion was sequenced for a study of blood T cell repertoires in COVID-19. For the study at large: T cells, B-cell-depleted T cells, or PBMCs provided the cDNA or gDNA that served as material.

TCRdb keeps only in-frame clones here, not all; method: immunoSEQ multiplex PCR. The sample has fewer than 200,000 clones; 75% to 85% are singletons. This clone appeared a few times. The CDR3 spans 14 residues. Germline CDR1 and CDR2: LNHDA and SQIVND (reference sequence). Trimming pared 5 bases from V and 5 bases from J, leaving 13 bases between. This rearrangement joins TRBV19 to TRBJ1-5, with a possible D match to TRBD1 (5 bases). Material: peripheral blood. This TCR was sampled from a woman aged 40-49 years with COVID-19, enrolled during active disease. The CDR3 spells CASSVRVTDQPQHF. The CDR3 DNA follows: TGTGCCAGTAGTGTCAGGGTAACGGATCAGCCCCAGCATTTT.